These T cell receptor beta chains were read from a single sample in a study of cytomegalovirus exposure and HLA in healthy donors. Generated by immunoSEQ multiplex PCR, the TCRdb table keeps only in-frame clones and is missing some. The profile shows 190,000 or so clones, over 65% of them singletons. The specimen was PBMCs. The receptors here all came from a boy aged 2 to 10 in good health and CMV-seronegative. Each CDR3 is given with its conserved first and last residue. Each record gives: V gene, J gene, CDR3 protein.

V: TRBV21-1; J: TRBJ1-5; CDR3: CASSTLLRGQGRGQPQHF
V: TRBV10-3; J: TRBJ2-5; CDR3: CAISESTGLETQYF
V: TRBV5-1; J: TRBJ2-3; CDR3: CASTGGIIAGVPPDTQYF
V: TRBV5-4; J: TRBJ2-5; CDR3: CASSPRAGREETQYF
V: TRBV7-2; J: TRBJ2-7; CDR3: CASSFLAYEQYF
V: TRBV18; J: TRBJ1-1; CDR3: CASSPMTWGQDTEAFF
V: TRBV5-1; J: TRBJ2-5; CDR3: CASSLVAGYAETQYF
V: TRBV4-3; J: TRBJ1-5; CDR3: CASSQNPEPQHF
V: TRBV2; J: TRBJ2-3; CDR3: CASSVTSGMGDTQYF
V: TRBV6-5; J: TRBJ1-1; CDR3: CASSYAGKNTEAFF
V: TRBV15; J: TRBJ1-2; CDR3: CATSPGVRNYGYTF
V: TRBV5-1; J: TRBJ1-6; CDR3: CASSFSGGADNSPLHF
V: TRBV13; J: TRBJ2-3; CDR3: CASRLAGGKDTQYF
V: TRBV11-2; J: TRBJ2-7; CDR3: CASSQRRAGAAYEQYF
V: TRBV19; J: TRBJ1-2; CDR3: CASSIDRADYGYTF
V: TRBV18; J: TRBJ2-3; CDR3: CASSRALSDTQYF
V: TRBV9; J: TRBJ1-2; CDR3: CASTWDRESISYTF
V: TRBV19; J: TRBJ1-6; CDR3: CASKALPQWDKVNSPLHF
V: TRBV7-9; J: TRBJ1-2; CDR3: CASSFESNYGYTF
V: TRBV29-1; J: TRBJ2-3; CDR3: CSVLRDRFTTDTQYF